This is a list of T cell receptor beta chains from one sample in a study of neoadjuvant anti-PD-1 for oral cavity cancer. The assay was immunoSEQ multiplex PCR, and TCRdb's table has in-frame clones only and misses some. The sample lists about 79,000 clones; about four fifths were seen once. The sample in question was PBMCs, obtained before nivolumab (anti-PD-1) treatment. Receptor source: a person between 35 and 79 years old with oral cavity squamous cell carcinoma. Both conserved end residues are part of each CDR3. A D gene is named only where the DNA matches it firmly. Only part of the rows carry a size: once, few, many, or a class if the clone is expanded.

clone size: -; CDR3 length: 14; V gene: TRBV25-1; D gene: -; J gene: TRBJ2-7; CDR3 DNA: TGTGCCAGCAGTGATCTGACAGGGAGGTACGAGCAGTACTTC; CDR3 protein: CASSDLTGRYEQYF
clone size: -; CDR3 length: 20; V gene: TRBV7-3; D gene: TRBD2; J gene: TRBJ2-1; CDR3 DNA: TGTGCCAGCAGCTTTTTCGGACTAGCGGGAGTAGGGAGCTCCTACAATGAGCAGTTCTTC; CDR3 protein: CASSFFGLAGVGSSYNEQFF
clone size: -; CDR3 length: 15; V gene: TRBV5-4; D gene: TRBD1; J gene: TRBJ2-7; CDR3 DNA: TGTGCCAGCAGCTTGGATCGACAGGGGGCGCGGGAGCAGTACTTC; CDR3 protein: CASSLDRQGAREQYF
clone size: -; CDR3 length: 15; V gene: TRBV29-1; D gene: -; J gene: TRBJ2-3; CDR3 DNA: TGCAGCGTTGCAGTGTTGGGGGGCAGCACAGATACGCAGTATTTT; CDR3 protein: CSVAVLGGSTDTQYF
clone size: -; CDR3 length: 15; V gene: TRBV2; D gene: TRBD1; J gene: TRBJ2-2; CDR3 DNA: TGTGCCAGTAAACCGGGACAGGGTTATTCCGGGGAGCTGTTTTTT; CDR3 protein: CASKPGQGYSGELFF
clone size: -; CDR3 length: 16; V gene: TRBV6-1; D gene: -; J gene: TRBJ2-1; CDR3 DNA: TGTGCCAGCAGTGAAATAGAAGGGTCGGACTACAATGAGCAGTTCTTC; CDR3 protein: CASSEIEGSDYNEQFF
clone size: -; CDR3 length: 15; V gene: TRBV5-6; D gene: -; J gene: TRBJ1-6; CDR3 DNA: TGTGCCAGCAGCTTGTGGGGGGCTAGGAATTCACCCCTCCACTTT; CDR3 protein: CASSLWGARNSPLHF
clone size: few; CDR3 length: 14; V gene: TRBV27; D gene: -; J gene: TRBJ2-7; CDR3 DNA: TGTGCCAGCAGCCCCTGGACGGCCCCCGCCGAGCAGTACTTC; CDR3 protein: CASSPWTAPAEQYF
clone size: -; CDR3 length: 15; V gene: TRBV10-1; D gene: TRBD2; J gene: TRBJ2-1; CDR3 DNA: TGCGCCAGCAGTCTTAGCGGGAATCCCTACAATGAGCAGTTCTTC; CDR3 protein: CASSLSGNPYNEQFF
clone size: once; CDR3 length: 16; V gene: TRBV6-1; D gene: -; J gene: TRBJ2-7; CDR3 DNA: TGTGCCAGCAGTGATATAATTGAGGCCCCCTCCTACGAGCAGTACTTC; CDR3 protein: CASSDIIEAPSYEQYF
clone size: -; CDR3 length: 17; V gene: TRBV28; D gene: TRBD1; J gene: TRBJ1-5; CDR3 DNA: TGTGCCAGCAGCGACAGGGGATTTCGGTTAAGCAATCAGCCCCAGCATTTT; CDR3 protein: CASSDRGFRLSNQPQHF